This TCR beta chain was sequenced during a study of T cells in Graves' hyperthyroidism and ophthalmopathy. Study-wide results and limits: A model using 13 V-J features told ophthalmopathy apart from stable hyperthyroidism.

In the case of this clonotype: The antigen is undetermined.

Thyroid ultrasound and orbital computed tomography, with clinical symptoms and serum thyroxine and TRAb, informed diagnoses. TCR beta CDR3 regions were amplified from RNA transcripts. When the TCR CDR3 underwent first-round RT-PCR, the HTBI primer set was used. TCRdb fed the multiplex PCR reads into MiXCR, producing one record per CDR3 protein. The sample lists around 620,000 distinct CDR3 sequences, about half occurring once. The CDR3 length is 12 residues. Germline V gene sequence: CDR1 MNHEY, CDR2 SVGEGT. Trimming removed 10 bases at V and 5 bases at J, with 15 bases between. This TCR derives from an adult woman with Graves' disease, either hyperthyroidism or ophthalmopathy (not recorded which). The specimen sequenced was peripheral blood or thyroid tissue (not recorded which). The rearrangement joins TRBV6-2 or TRBV6-3 to TRBJ2-7; D is unclear. Here the CDR3 DNA reads TGTGCCACCAGCAGGAACAGTCACGAGCAGTACTTC. This translates into CATSRNSHEQYF.